This T cell receptor beta chain was found in a study of blood T cell repertoires in COVID-19. About the study: The United States, Italy and Spain were the sources of the acute and convalescent COVID-19 samples. The analysed material was cDNA or gDNA that came from T cells, B-cell-depleted T cells, or PBMCs.

V trimming: 4 bases; J trimming: 7 bases; junction bases outside the gene matches: 9. The CDR3 is made up of 15 amino acids. Germline V CDR1 and CDR2: SGHRS, YFSETQ. Here immunoSEQ multiplex PCR was the method, and the copy in TCRdb shows in-frame clones only, minus some. Here the sample spans tens of thousands of clones, 80% being singletons. The gene calls are TRBV5-1 and TRBJ1-4, with 8 nucleotides matching TRBD1. The sequenced sample consisted of peripheral blood. The clonotype comes from a woman in her 70s with acute or convalescent COVID-19. The CDR3 DNA is TGCGCCAGCAGCGACATGGCAGGGGGCTTTGAAAAACTGTTTTTT. Its protein is CASSDMAGGFEKLFF.